A single sample is the source of the 9 T cell receptor beta chains below, sequenced in a study of T-cell reconstitution after alpha-beta-depleted transplantation in children. Unique molecular identifiers were incorporated when the TCRbeta library was constructed. Via MiXCR, TCRdb re-called the PCR reads, giving one row per CDR3 protein. The data show roughly 190,000 distinct CDR3 sequences, about 14% seen once. Sequencing used PBMCs from the stem cell graft donor, obtained from the stem cell graft. Receptors originate from a human donor who donated a stem cell graft to a child with acute lymphoblastic leukemia.

This clonotype has ten or more counts. The chain combines TRBV5-1 with TRBJ2-2, with 7 nucleotides matching TRBD2. This CDR3 region has 16 residues. Germline V gene data show CDR1 as SGHRS and CDR2 as YFSETQ. With 4 bases clipped from V and 6 bases from J, the junction kept 12 bases outside the gene matches. The CDR3 here is CASSLGGGLAAGELFF. The CDR3 bases are TGCGCCAGCAGCCTCGGTGGAGGTCTAGCGGCCGGGGAGCTGTTTTTT.

This clonotype came up many times. The chain combines TRBV5-4 with TRBJ2-1, with TRBD2 as a possible D gene (7 bases). The germline gives CDR1 SGHNT, CDR2 YYREEE (reference sequence). The CDR3 loop spans 15 amino acids. V was pared by 7 bases and J by 0 bases, with 14 bases between. The CDR3 DNA sequence: TGTGCCAGCTCCGGGGGGCCGAGCTCCTACAATGAGCAGTTCTTC. It yields the protein CASSGGPSSYNEQFF. The full variable domain, in which reference TRBV5-4 and TRBJ2-1 provide the parts outside the CDR3, is ETGVTQSPTHLIKTRGQQVTLRCSSQSGHNTVSWYQQALGQGPQFIFQYYREEENGRGNFPPRFSGLQFPNYSSELNVNALELDDSALYLCASSGGPSSYNEQFFGPGTRLTVL.

This clonotype was found many times. CDR3 loop: CASSSTTSGSNEQYF. DNA for the CDR3: TGTGCCAGCAGCTCTACCACTAGCGGGAGTAACGAGCAGTACTTC. This sequence joins TRBV7-2 and TRBJ2-7; TRBD2 matches 11 bases. The germline V gene encodes CDR1 SGHTA and CDR2 FQGNSA. With V trimmed by 4 bases and J by 5 bases, 7 bases remained unmatched. The CDR3 covers 15 residues.

CDR3 amino acids: CASSLAGGLGETQYF. For the CDR3, the DNA is TGTGCCAGCAGCTTAGCCGGGGGCCTCGGAGAGACCCAGTACTTC. The rearrangement links TRBV11-2 to TRBJ2-5; D tentatively reads TRBD1 or TRBD2 (6 bases each). The CDR3 loop spans 15 amino acids. Trimming took 1 base from V and 4 from J, leaving 13 bases between them. Germline CDR1 reads SGHAT; CDR2 reads FQNNGV.

In this sample, this clonotype turned up many times. The chain carries TRBV12-3 or TRBV12-4 and TRBJ2-3; unclear D gene. The CDR3 loop spans 14 amino acids. V was pared by 7 bases and J by 8 bases, with 19 bases between. CDR3 in DNA: TGTGCCAGCATGGAACGCCTCGCCGTTCGTACGCAGTATTTT. The encoded protein is CASMERLAVRTQYF.

This clonotype has ten or more counts. This sequence joins TRBV29-1 and TRBJ2-1; 10 bases match TRBD1. This CDR3 comprises 13 residues. V lost 6 bases, J lost 9 bases, and 8 bases stayed unmatched. Germline V gene sequence: CDR1 SQVTM, CDR2 ANQGSEA. CDR3 bases: TGCAGCGTACAAAGACAGGGGGCTATTGAGCAGTTCTTC. This codes for CSVQRQGAIEQFF.

The CDR3 spells CASSLGLAVPTDTQYF. CDR3 nucleotide sequence: TGCGCCAGCAGCTTGGGTCTAGCGGTGCCCACAGATACGCAGTATTTT. V is TRBV5-1 and J is TRBJ2-3, with TRBD2 matching 7 bases. The CDR3 consists of 16 residues. The trim removed 0 bases at V and 2 bases at J, leaving 6 bases unmatched. CDR1 and CDR2 (germline): SGHRS, YFSETQ.

This clonotype was seen repeatedly, ten times or more. The J gene is TRBJ1-1, the V gene TRBV5-1; maybe TRBD1 (6 bases). V was clipped by 4 bases and J by 10 bases, with 20 bases between them. Germline V gene lookup returns CDR1 SGHRS and CDR2 YFSETQ. The CDR3 runs 14 residues. The CDR3 sequence: CASSTDRPTYGAFF. DNA of the CDR3: TGCGCCAGCAGCACTGACAGGCCAACCTACGGAGCTTTCTTT.

At least ten counts were recorded for this clonotype. The genes are TRBV6-2 or TRBV6-3 and TRBJ1-5; D is unclear. The CDR3 spans 13 residues. In germline, CDR1 is MNHEY, CDR2 SVGEGT. V shed 8 bases and J shed 4 bases, with 12 bases lying between them. The DNA for the CDR3 is TGTGCCAGCGTTTCCCCCGGGAATCAGCCCCAGCATTTT. Protein: CASVSPGNQPQHF.